These 29 T cell receptor beta chains share one sample of origin, sequenced in a study of blood T cells in healthy people across ages. For the second PCR, which ran for 7 to 11 cycles, a sample-barcoded 5' primer and a J-beta primer mix were used. One entry per CDR3 protein, called by TCRdb with MiXCR from the 5' RACE reads. The table records hundreds of thousands of distinct CDR3 sequences, just under 25% of them present only once. These same data were also listed under a study on T cells of mothers and their children.

The sequenced sample was blood. These TCRs come from a boy aged 5-17 years in good health.

The chain is built from TRBV14 and TRBJ1-2; D is uncertain. In germline, CDR1 is SGHDN, CDR2 FVKESK. Trimming pared 6 bases from V and 2 bases from J, leaving 13 bases between. This CDR3 is built from 14 residues. The CDR3 spells CASRHGRQNYGYTF. The CDR3, as DNA: TGTGCCAGCAGGCACGGGCGTCAAAACTATGGCTACACCTTC.

The V call is TRBV20-1, the J call TRBJ1-1; D is uncertain. In germline, CDR1 is DFQATT, CDR2 SNEGSKA (reference sequence). Trimming shortened V by 5 bases and J by 6 bases, and 10 bases separated the two germline ends. CDR3 length: 11 residues. CDR3 nucleotide sequence: TGCAGTGCTCGTGATCCGCCTGAAGCTTTCTTT. This gives the protein CSARDPPEAFF.

This clonotype was found a few times. This chain joins TRBV4-3 and TRBJ2-7; D gene ambiguous. There are 16 residues in the CDR3. V was trimmed by 0 bases and J by 0 bases, leaving 12 bases between them. CDR1 is LGHNA and CDR2 is YSLEER in the germline V gene. CDR3 residues: CASSQDVAGGSYEQYF. In nucleotides, the CDR3 is TGCGCCAGCAGCCAAGATGTAGCAGGTGGCTCCTACGAGCAGTACTTC.

This clonotype was seen a few times. The chain joins TRBV9 to TRBJ1-1, with D tentatively TRBD1 (5 bases). V lost 0 bases and J lost 4, with 7 bases in between. The CDR3 runs 13 residues. The germline V gene encodes CDR1 SGDLS and CDR2 YYNGEE. CDR3 sequence: CASSVAGATEAFF. The CDR3 DNA is TGTGCCAGCAGCGTAGCCGGGGCCACTGAAGCTTTCTTT.

V and J are TRBV6-1 and TRBJ2-1; 11 bases match TRBD2. The J segment lost 8 bases and the V segment lost 5 bases, leaving 8 bases of the junction unmatched. The CDR3 has 15 amino acids. The V gene's germline CDR1 is MNHNS and CDR2 SASEGT. CDR3 protein: CASSKGLAEVDEQFF. The DNA of the CDR3 is TGTGCCAGCAGTAAGGGACTAGCGGAGGTAGATGAGCAGTTCTTC.

This clonotype was recorded at least ten times. The J gene is TRBJ2-7, the V gene TRBV4-2; perhaps TRBD2 as D (5 bases). The DNA end favors TRBJ2-5, so the J call may be wrong. Germline V gives CDR1 LGHNA, CDR2 YNFKEQ. The CDR3 has 14 amino acids. The CDR3 DNA follows: TGTGCCAGCAGCCCGAGGGCCGGTGGAGAGACCCAGTACTTC. Its translation is CASSPRAGGETQYF.

The table lists this clonotype with many counts. The V gene is TRBV7-9, the J gene TRBJ2-5; TRBD2 matches 11 bases. CDR1 is SEHNR, CDR2 FQNEAQ, per germline (reference sequence). The CDR3 is 18 amino acids. Trimming took 0 bases from V and 2 from J; bases not matched to a gene: 8. The CDR3 protein is CASSLAGGTSGLQETQYF. The CDR3 coding sequence is TGTGCCAGCAGCTTAGCCGGTGGGACTAGCGGACTTCAAGAGACCCAGTACTTC. Filled out from reference TRBV7-9 and TRBJ2-5, the complete variable domain reads DTGVSQNPRHKITKRGQNVTFRCDPISEHNRLYWYRQTLGQGPEFLTYFQNEAQLEKSRLLSDRFSAERPKGSFSTLEIQRTEQGDSAMYLCASSLAGGTSGLQETQYFGPGTRLLVL.

In this sample, this clonotype turned up a few times. The junction departs from germline at one end; a sequencing error may be responsible. V gene TRBV6-5 combines with J gene TRBJ2-1; perhaps D is TRBD1 or TRBD2 (5 bases each). From germline, CDR1 is MNHEY and CDR2 SVGAGI. CDR3 length: 14 amino acids. The CDR3 loop is CASSSPSRGNEQFF. In nucleotides, the CDR3 is TGTGCCAGCAGTTCACCCAGCCGGGGCAATGAGCAATTCTTC.

The J gene is TRBJ2-1, the V gene TRBV29-1, with a possible D match to TRBD2 (6 bases). V shed 5 bases and J shed 8 bases, with 19 bases lying between them. Germline V gene data show CDR1 as SQVTM and CDR2 as ANQGSEA. The CDR3 has 14 amino acids. CDR3 sequence (DNA): TGCAGCGTTCAAGGGCTGGGAGGCTTTCATGAGCAGTTCTTC. This sequence encodes CSVQGLGGFHEQFF.

The chain couples TRBV5-5 to TRBJ1-4; D unresolved. Trimming left V 3 bases short and J 0 bases short, with 12 bases between. CDR3 length: 16 residues. CDR1 SGHKS and CDR2 YYEKEE come from the germline V gene (reference sequence). The CDR3 bases are TGTGCCAGCAGCTGGGGAAGTACCTCAACTAATGAAAAACTGTTTTTT. Translation: CASSWGSTSTNEKLFF.

There are a few counts of this clonotype. The rearrangement joins TRBV28 to TRBJ2-7, with D unresolved. This CDR3 has 13 residues. CDR1 is MDHEN, CDR2 SYDVKM, per germline. The V end lost 2 bases, the J end lost 12 bases, and 17 bases lay between the germline ends. This CDR3 is CASSLPGQPSRYF. DNA of the CDR3: TGTGCCAGCAGTTTACCTGGGCAGCCGTCGCGGTACTTC.

The V gene is TRBV7-9, the J gene TRBJ1-4, with no clear D. Germline CDR1 reads SEHNR; CDR2 reads FQNEAQ (reference sequence). CDR3 length: 14 amino acids. V lost 0 bases, J lost 3 bases, and 5 bases lay in between. The CDR3 DNA is TGTGCCAGCAGCTTAGCAAAGCCTAATGAAAAACTGTTTTTT. Its translation: CASSLAKPNEKLFF.

This clonotype turned up a few times. J is TRBJ2-4 and V is TRBV28, with TRBD2 as a possible D gene (5 bases). The CDR3 runs to 16 residues. V shed 3 bases and J shed 0 bases, with 12 bases lying between them. Germline CDR1 is MDHEN and CDR2 is SYDVKM. CDR3 DNA: TGTGCCAGCAGTTTCGGGGATACATTAGCCAAAAACATTCAGTACTTC. This encodes CASSFGDTLAKNIQYF.

This chain connects TRBV5-1 to TRBJ2-6; D assignment may be TRBD1 or TRBD2 (6 bases each). This CDR3 has 15 residues. Germline V gene data show CDR1 as SGHRS and CDR2 as YFSETQ. The V and J ends lost 4 bases and 2 bases respectively, with 10 bases between them. CDR3 sequence: CASSGGTTGANVLTF. CDR3 nucleotide sequence: TGCGCCAGCAGCGGGGGGACAACTGGGGCCAACGTCCTGACTTTC. The variable domain in full, completed from reference TRBV5-1 and TRBJ2-6, reads KAGVTQTPRYLIKTRGQQVTLSCSPISGHRSVSWYQQTPGQGLQFLFEYFSETQRNKGNFPGRFSGRQFSNSRSEMNVSTLELGDSALYLCASSGGTTGANVLTFGAGSRLTVL.

The chain employs TRBV5-6 and TRBJ1-5; D is ambiguous. The germline V gene encodes CDR1 SGHDT and CDR2 YYEEEE. Trimming left V 1 base short and J 4 bases short, with 9 bases between. This CDR3 region has 14 residues. The CDR3 nucleotides read TGTGCCAGCAGCTTGAGTTCGGCTAATCAGCCCCAGCATTTT. Translation gives CASSLSSANQPQHF.

The V call is TRBV7-2, the J call TRBJ1-5; D is possibly TRBD1 (5 bases). The germline V and J ends were trimmed by 3 bases and 3 bases, with 9 bases remaining between them. The germline gives CDR1 SGHTA, CDR2 FQGNSA. There are 14 residues in the CDR3. CDR3 DNA sequence: TGTGCCAGCAGCTTTTCGACAGACAATCAGCCCCAGCATTTT. Residues: CASSFSTDNQPQHF.

The chain carries TRBV20-1 and TRBJ1-2; D is possibly TRBD1 (6 bases). Germline loops: CDR1 DFQATT, CDR2 SNEGSKA (reference sequence). This CDR3 has 15 amino acids. V was shortened by 4 bases and J by 0 bases, with 15 bases between the two germline ends. CDR3 DNA: TGCAGTGCTAAAAGGACAGCGAATACTAACTATGGCTACACCTTC. This translates into CSAKRTANTNYGYTF.

This clonotype has a handful of counts. The V and J genes are TRBV11-2 and TRBJ1-2, with D perhaps TRBD1 (5 bases). The CDR3 covers 13 residues. Trimming pared 5 bases from V and 2 bases from J, leaving 9 bases between. Germline lookup yields CDR1 SGHAT and CDR2 FQNNGV. CDR3 nucleotide sequence: TGTGCCAGCAGCCGGGCAGGGAACTATGGCTACACCTTC. Translation: CASSRAGNYGYTF. Full variable domain (outside the CDR3, taken from reference TRBV11-2 and TRBJ1-2): EAGVAQSPRYKIIEKRQSVAFWCNPISGHATLYWYQQILGQGPKLLIQFQNNGVVDDSQLPKDRFSAERLKGVDSTLKIQPAKLEDSAVYLCASSRAGNYGYTFGSGTRLTVV.

This sequence joins TRBV7-2 and TRBJ2-3; 14 nucleotides line up with TRBD2. With V trimmed by 5 bases and J by 5 bases, 6 bases remained unmatched. This CDR3 spans 16 amino acids. Germline CDR1 SGHTA, CDR2 FQGNSA. CDR3 coding DNA: TGTGCCAGCAGCCGGACTAGCGGGGGGTCGGTAGATACGCAGTATTTT. This sequence encodes CASSRTSGGSVDTQYF. The whole variable domain, remainder taken from reference TRBV7-2 and TRBJ2-3, is GAGVSQSPSNKVTEKGKDVELRCDPISGHTALYWYRQSLGQGLEFLIYFQGNSAPDKSGLPSDRFSAERTGGSVSTLTIQRTQQEDSAVYLCASSRTSGGSVDTQYFGPGTRLTVL.

This clonotype was recorded a few times. The rearrangement links TRBV10-3 to TRBJ2-5, with D tentatively TRBD2 (5 bases). Germline V lookup: CDR1 ENHRY, CDR2 SYGVKD. The CDR3 runs to 15 residues. Trimming took 6 bases from V and 5 from J, leaving 19 bases between them. CDR3 amino acids: CAISQGRKEEETQYF. The DNA for the CDR3 is TGTGCCATCAGCCAAGGACGAAAGGAGGAGGAGACCCAGTACTTC.

This clonotype showed up just a few times. The chain is built from TRBV20-1 and TRBJ2-1; D not certain. The CDR3 is 15 amino acids. Trimming left V 0 bases short and J 8 bases short, with 17 bases between. Germline CDR1 reads DFQATT; CDR2 reads SNEGSKA (reference sequence). As DNA, the CDR3 is TGCAGTGCTAGAGATTACGACGGATTTTGGGATGAGCAGTTCTTC. Its translation: CSARDYDGFWDEQFF.

In this sample, this clonotype turned up a few times. CDR3 nucleotide sequence: TGTGCCAGCAGTCCCGCGGGGGGCGCAAACTATGGCTACACCTTC. Protein sequence: CASSPAGGANYGYTF. V and J are TRBV7-9 and TRBJ1-2; a weak D match, TRBD1 (6 bases). Trimming removed 6 bases at V and 2 bases at J, with 16 bases between. The CDR3 spans 15 residues. The germline gives CDR1 SEHNR, CDR2 FQNEAQ (reference sequence). Complete variable domain (other parts from reference TRBV7-9 and TRBJ1-2): DTGVSQNPRHKITKRGQNVTFRCDPISEHNRLYWYRQTLGQGPEFLTYFQNEAQLEKSRLLSDRFSAERPKGSFSTLEIQRTEQGDSAMYLCASSPAGGANYGYTFGSGTRLTVV.

This clonotype was found a few times. The V and J genes are TRBV6-1 and TRBJ2-2; TRBD2 agrees at 13 bases. CDR1 and CDR2 (germline): MNHNS, SASEGT. This CDR3 comprises 15 residues. Losses at the gene ends were 6 bases for V and 3 bases for J; bases not matched to a gene: 1. CDR3 bases: TGTGCCAGCAGAACTAGCGGGAGGGACACCGGGGAGCTGTTTTTT. This codes for CASRTSGRDTGELFF.

This clonotype was counted once. The chain is built from TRBV7-2 and TRBJ2-4; D gene ambiguous. This CDR3 contains 15 residues. Germline values: CDR1 SGHTA, CDR2 FQGNSA. V was pared by 4 bases and J by 9 bases, with 19 bases between. CDR3 DNA sequence: TGTGCCAGCAGCTCCGTCTTGGGGATCGAAGGCATTCAGTACTTC. This gives the protein CASSSVLGIEGIQYF. The full variable domain, in which reference TRBV7-2 and TRBJ2-4 provide the parts outside the CDR3, is GAGVSQSPSNKVTEKGKDVELRCDPISGHTALYWYRQSLGQGLEFLIYFQGNSAPDKSGLPSDRFSAERTGGSVSTLTIQRTQQEDSAVYLCASSSVLGIEGIQYFGAGTRLSVL.

There are a few counts of this clonotype. The chain joins TRBV29-1 to TRBJ2-7, with 11 bases fitting TRBD2. With V trimmed by 5 bases and J by 6 bases, 9 bases remained unmatched. CDR3 length: 14 residues. CDR1 is SQVTM and CDR2 is ANQGSEA in the germline V gene. This CDR3 reads CSVRTSGSSGEQYF. Here the CDR3 DNA reads TGCAGCGTTCGTACTAGCGGGAGTTCCGGCGAGCAGTACTTC.

A few counts support this clonotype. The rearrangement uses TRBV7-3 and TRBJ1-1, with 8 bases lining up with TRBD1. V shed 5 bases, J shed 4 bases, and the junction held 3 bases outside the gene matches. This CDR3 is built from 13 residues. Germline values: CDR1 SGHTA, CDR2 FQGTGA. The CDR3 protein is CASSIGQGTEAFF. The CDR3 DNA reads TGTGCCAGCAGCATAGGACAGGGCACTGAAGCTTTCTTT.

Ten or more counts support this clonotype. The chain couples TRBV20-1 to TRBJ2-2, with a weak D call TRBD1 (5 bases). Trimming removed 3 bases from V and 5 bases from J, with 13 bases in between. CDR1 DFQATT and CDR2 SNEGSKA come from the germline V gene (reference sequence). The CDR3 is made up of 14 amino acids. CDR3 loop: CSASPQGPTGELFF. The DNA of the CDR3 is TGCAGTGCTAGTCCCCAGGGCCCTACCGGGGAGCTGTTTTTT.

This clonotype was seen a few times. The CDR3 sequence: CASSLGDSSNTEAFF. DNA of the CDR3: TGTGCCAGCAGCTTAGGTGACAGTTCAAACACTGAAGCTTTCTTT. The rearrangement joins TRBV7-9 to TRBJ1-1; a possible D gene is TRBD1 (5 bases). Germline CDR1 SEHNR, CDR2 FQNEAQ (reference sequence). V shed 1 base and J shed 2 bases, with 11 bases lying between them. The CDR3 spans 15 residues.

This clonotype turned up a few times. This chain links TRBV29-1 with TRBJ1-1; D is unresolved. This CDR3 spans 13 amino acids. Germline V gene lookup returns CDR1 SQVTM and CDR2 ANQGSEA. The V end lost 2 bases, the J end lost 0 bases, and 7 bases lay between the germline ends. CDR3 sequence (DNA): TGCAGCGTTGAAACCATCATGAACACTGAAGCTTTCTTT. It translates to CSVETIMNTEAFF.